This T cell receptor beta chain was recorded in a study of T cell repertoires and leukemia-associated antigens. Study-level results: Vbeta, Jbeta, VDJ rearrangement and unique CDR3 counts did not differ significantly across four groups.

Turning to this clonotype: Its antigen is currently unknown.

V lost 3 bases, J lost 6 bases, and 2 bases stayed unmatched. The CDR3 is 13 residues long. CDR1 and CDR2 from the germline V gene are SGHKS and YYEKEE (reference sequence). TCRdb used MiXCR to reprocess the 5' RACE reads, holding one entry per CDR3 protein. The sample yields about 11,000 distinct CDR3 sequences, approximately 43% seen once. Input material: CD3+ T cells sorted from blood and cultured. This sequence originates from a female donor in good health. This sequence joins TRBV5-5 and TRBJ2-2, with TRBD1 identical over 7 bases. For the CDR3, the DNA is TGTGCCAGCAGCTACAGGGGTTCCGGGGAGCTGTTTTTT. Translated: CASSYRGSGELFF.